Described below is a single TCR beta chain sequence and its context. This sample is part of a study of blood T cell repertoires in COVID-19. V lost 6 bases and J lost 3; bases outside the gene matches: 4. CDR1 is ENHRY and CDR2 is SYGVKD in the germline V gene. CDR3 length equals 14 residues. Measured with immunoSEQ multiplex PCR; TCRdb has only the in-frame clones, and not every one. Among approximately 250,000 clones listed, over 80% were seen once. The sequence derives from a woman aged 40 to 50 who had been exposed to COVID-19. Sequencing input: PBMCs or T cells enriched from blood (not recorded which). This chain joins TRBV10-3 and TRBJ1-5, with 8 bases lining up with TRBD1. This chain's CDR3 is CAISLQGANQPQHF. The CDR3 nucleotides are TGTGCCATCAGCCTTCAGGGGGCCAATCAGCCCCAGCATTTT.